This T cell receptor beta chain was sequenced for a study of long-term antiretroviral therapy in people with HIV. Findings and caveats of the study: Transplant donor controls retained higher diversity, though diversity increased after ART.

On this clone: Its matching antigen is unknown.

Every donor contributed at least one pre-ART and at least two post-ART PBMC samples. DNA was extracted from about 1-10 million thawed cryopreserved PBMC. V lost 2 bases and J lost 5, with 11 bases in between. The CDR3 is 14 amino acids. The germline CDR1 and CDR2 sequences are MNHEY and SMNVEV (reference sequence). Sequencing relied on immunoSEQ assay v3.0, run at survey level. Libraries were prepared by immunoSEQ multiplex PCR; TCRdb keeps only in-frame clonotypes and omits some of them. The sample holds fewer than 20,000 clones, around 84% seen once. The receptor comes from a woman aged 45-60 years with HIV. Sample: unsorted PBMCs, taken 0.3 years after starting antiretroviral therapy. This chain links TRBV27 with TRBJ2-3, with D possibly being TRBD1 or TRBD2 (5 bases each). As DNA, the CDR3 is TGTGCCAGCAGTTTACGGGGCAGGGTAGATACGCAGTATTTT. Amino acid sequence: CASSLRGRVDTQYF.